Detailed here is one T cell receptor (beta chain). In its sample, this clone was seen once. Its antigen remains unidentified. No much larger clonotype is one base removed from it; base qualities were not supplied. To be included, a participant needed at least one PBMC sample from before ART initiation plus at least two post-ART samples. All participants with HIV were treated in the United States of America. Before DNA extraction, cryopreserved samples of about 0.9-11 million PBMC were thawed and then washed. At the time of the earliest PBMC sample, participants with HIV were aged between roughly 23 and 60 years. Per participant, PBMC samples came from 1-4 timepoints prior to ART initiation and 2-8 timepoints following ART initiation, for a median of 7 samples. For every participant, serial HIV viral load, CD4+ T-cell count, ART history and demographic data were obtained. A Qiagen kit on a QIAcube was used to extract genomic DNA from unsorted PBMC, with samples processed in batches of 12.

The record originates from a study of long-term antiretroviral therapy in people with HIV (dated by TCRdb to between 2021 and 2024). For the wider study: Collection of the earliest samples took place about a decade ahead of the 2015 WHO recommendation for immediate ART, at a time when ART was typically delayed until CD4 counts fell. A total of some 210 cryopreserved PBMC samples were contributed to the cohort by 30 adults with confirmed HIV infection, with samples collected serially over a mean of approximately six years (range 1-12). No cross-contamination during QIAcube processing turned up in test extractions that ran a monoclonal T-cell line alongside more than 30 polyclonal samples. Whether ART initiation and durable HIV suppression were associated with changes in peripheral blood TRB repertoire composition and diversity was tested in a retrospective serial study. Of the approximately 30 participants with HIV, 10 to 11 were female. What the research found in general, with its limitations: Samples dated from the mid-2000s to the late 2010s, and the ART regimens used may be less effective than current ones. At every time point, the repertoire was dominated by expanded TRB clones first identified before ART initiation, although this dominance fluctuated and, in many PLHIV, declined after ART. No data were available on ART adherence, viral resistance or therapy changes, limiting inferences about post-ART repertoire changes. ART initiation was associated with a significant increase in TRB diversity, but diversity stayed significantly below transplant donor controls even after long-term ART. Because pre-ART samples had limited cell numbers, profiling was done on unsorted PBMC rather than on sorted CD4+ and CD8+ T cells. Narrower CDR3 length ranges were observed in HIV repertoires than in controls, and an antigen-experienced repertoire with only a slight naive shift after ART was suggested by the network structure. Limited PBMC availability meant only the TCR beta chain was sequenced, without alpha chain pairing.

The immunoSEQ hsTCRB v3.0 assay was used at survey level resolution to sequence the TRB variable region. TRB sequencing targeted a depth of roughly 35,000-50,000 T-cell genomes per sample. An Illumina MiSeq with a v3 150-cycle kit was used to sequence the pooled TRB libraries. The paper's processing steps were these. Repertoire analysis ran in R within a reproducible Nextflow workflow covering QC, data transformation and analysis. LymphoSeq2, an R package for exploring AIRR-Seq data, was used to implement the custom analyses. After excluding a handful of samples that yielded fewer than 5000 total TRB sequences, roughly 190 HIV repertoires remained for analysis. Of the roughly 190 retained HIV repertoires, approximately 57 were collected before and roughly 130 after ART initiation. Each repertoire was downsampled to 5000 TRB nucleotide sequences, and summary statistics were averaged across 100 downsampling iterations. Only TRB sequences with CDR3 regions of at least seven amino acids were retained for analysis. Diversity was measured with a Shannon entropy-derived clonality score and the Gini coefficient. In the repertoire networks, any two of the top 5000 CDR3 amino acid sequences were connected whenever the two sequences differed by an edit distance of one. For TRB CDR3 amino acid sequences, GLIPH2 was used to predict antigen specificity groups and MHC restriction. Known CMV, EBV, HIV or tissue antigen associations were flagged by matching CDR3 amino acid sequences against VDJdb and McPAS-TCR. Pre-ART, post-ART and control groups were compared with Wilcoxon signed-rank tests and Holm-Bonferroni correction. Sourced from immuneACCESS, this table was stored by TCRdb with only in-frame sequences that have V and J called. A share of the clones is absent; for the studies checked, an unresolved V gene accounts for under half, and the remainder has no known explanation. V and J calls plus clone size are reproduced from that table; the DNA served to infer D and trimming. Present in this sample are 20,000 to 25,000 clones, around 87% of which were seen just once. The ten largest clones add up to roughly 3.3% of the sample.

The CDR3, from cysteine to phenylalanine, totals 12 residues. Only the CDR3 DNA stays, 36 bases, in frame from base 1. V is reduced by 4 bases and J by 8 bases, leaving a spacing of 12 bases between them. Reading the germline V gene (reference sequence) gives CDR1 SGHNT and CDR2 YYREEE. The chain was built from TRBV5-4 and TRBJ1-2, with no reliable assignment of the D segment. The source material was unsorted PBMCs, sampled 2.6 years after starting antiretroviral therapy. The TCR sequence derives from a woman aged 50 to 65 with HIV. At the DNA level, the sequence is TGTGCCAGCAGCCCAGGAGCTGGCGGCTACACCTTC. Translated, it gives CASSPGAGGYTF.